This T cell receptor beta chain was profiled in a study of blood T cell repertoires in COVID-19. The overall study: Acute and convalescent COVID-19 specimens originated in the United States, Italy and Spain.

Profiling relied on immunoSEQ multiplex PCR, and the TCRdb table lists in-frame clones only, not all of them. This sample has about 380,000 clones; about 88% occur once, and the top ten carry 2.5% to 3%. This CDR3 spans 15 amino acids. Trimming stripped 1 base from V and 2 bases from J, with 12 bases between. The germline V gene encodes CDR1 LNHDA and CDR2 SQIVND (reference sequence). The origin of this receptor is a woman in her 30s who had recovered from COVID-19. The specimen sequenced was PBMCs or T cells enriched from blood (not recorded which). The genes are TRBV19 and TRBJ2-7, with D maybe TRBD2 (7 bases). Written as DNA, the CDR3 is TGTGCCAGTAGTATAGTGGGGGGGCCAACCTACGAGCAGTACTTC. The encoded protein is CASSIVGGPTYEQYF.